Listed below are T cell receptor beta chains from one sample, sequenced in a study of T cell changes during pregnancy in multiple sclerosis. TCRdb's table, derived via immunoSEQ multiplex PCR, lists solely in-frame clones and lacks some. The sample yields 25,000 to 30,000 clones, around 90% seen once. The source material was CD4+ T cells from peripheral blood mononuclear cells, sampled in the first trimester of pregnancy. Receptors originate from a female donor with multiple sclerosis, enrolled in a pregnancy study. Both conserved end residues are part of each CDR3. The D gene is left open where the match is weak. A clone size is listed for some rows: how often the clone was seen (once, few, many), or a class if it is expanded.

V gene	J gene	clone size	D gene	CDR3 protein	CDR3 DNA
TRBV7-7	TRBJ2-5	-	TRBD1	CASSLRTTGEETQYF	TGTGCTAGCAGCTTAAGGACAACAGGGGAAGAGACCCAGTACTTC
TRBV6-5	TRBJ1-2	-	TRBD1	CASRRGQGLYGYTF	TGTGCCAGCAGGCGAGGACAGGGGCTCTATGGCTACACCTTC
TRBV7-2	TRBJ1-1	-	TRBD1	CASNRGPLDTEAFF	TGTGCCAGCAACAGGGGGCCATTGGACACTGAAGCTTTCTTT
TRBV19	TRBJ2-2	-	TRBD1	CASSGWFGTAPSNTGELFF	TGTGCCAGTAGTGGGTGGTTCGGGACAGCTCCCTCGAACACCGGGGAGCTGTTTTTT
TRBV6-5	TRBJ2-2	-	-	CASSAPGSLRMFF	TGTGCCAGCAGCGCCCCGGGGTCCCTTCGGATGTTTTTT
TRBV30	TRBJ2-3	-	-	CAWTRLDTQYF	TGTGCCTGGACCAGACTAGATACGCAGTATTTT
TRBV28	TRBJ2-7	-	-	CASSSGSSYEQYF	TGTGCCAGCAGTTCGGGATCTTCCTACGAGCAGTACTTC
TRBV5-1	TRBJ1-2	-	TRBD1	CASSLGQGSYGYTF	TGCGCCAGCAGCCTTGGACAGGGGAGCTATGGCTACACCTTC
TRBV6-5	TRBJ1-1	-	-	CASSSFAGGSGTEAFF	TGTGCCAGCAGTTCTTTCGCCGGGGGTTCGGGCACTGAAGCTTTCTTT
TRBV19	TRBJ1-1	-	TRBD1	CASDDRGYYTEAFF	TGTGCCAGCGACGACAGGGGTTATTACACTGAAGCTTTCTTT
TRBV6-5	TRBJ1-1	few	TRBD1	CASREQGRTEAFF	TGTGCCAGCAGGGAACAGGGGCGCACTGAAGCTTTCTTT
TRBV5-6	TRBJ2-3	once	-	CASSPGIFGTSGTDTQYF	TGTGCCAGCAGCCCGGGGATATTTGGTACGTCGGGCACAGATACGCAGTATTTT
TRBV14	TRBJ2-1	-	-	CASSPNFGREGYNEQFF	TGTGCCAGCAGCCCCAATTTCGGCAGGGAAGGCTACAATGAGCAGTTCTTC
TRBV30	TRBJ2-3	-	TRBD2	CACPRAGGQDTQYF	TGTGCCTGCCCGCGAGCGGGGGGGCAAGATACGCAGTATTTT
TRBV6-1	TRBJ2-5	-	-	CASKGGLGETQYF	TGTGCCAGTAAAGGGGGTTTAGGAGAGACCCAGTACTTC
TRBV14	TRBJ1-2	-	-	CASSQVTGGNGYTF	TGTGCCAGCAGCCAAGTTACCGGGGGTAATGGCTACACCTTC
TRBV5-5	TRBJ2-2	-	-	CASSLDPGLGELFF	TGTGCCAGCAGCTTGGACCCAGGGCTCGGGGAGCTGTTTTTT